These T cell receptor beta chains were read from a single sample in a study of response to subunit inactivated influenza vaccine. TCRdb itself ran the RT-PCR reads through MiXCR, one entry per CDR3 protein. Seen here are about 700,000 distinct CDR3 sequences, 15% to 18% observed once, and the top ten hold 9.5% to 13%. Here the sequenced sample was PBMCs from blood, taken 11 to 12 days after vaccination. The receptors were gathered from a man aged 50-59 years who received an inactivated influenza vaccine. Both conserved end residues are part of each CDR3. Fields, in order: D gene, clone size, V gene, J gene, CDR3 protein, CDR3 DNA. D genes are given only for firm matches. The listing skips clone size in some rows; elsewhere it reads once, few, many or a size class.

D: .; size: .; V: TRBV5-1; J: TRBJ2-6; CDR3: CASSLGHRDSGANVLTF; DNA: TGCGCCAGCAGCTTGGGACACAGGGACTCTGGGGCCAACGTCCTGACTTTC
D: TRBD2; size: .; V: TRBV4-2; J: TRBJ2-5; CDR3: CASSQASTSSRETQYF; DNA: TGTGCCAGCAGCCAAGCGTCGACTAGCTCGCGCGAGACCCAGTACTTC
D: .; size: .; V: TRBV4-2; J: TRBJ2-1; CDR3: CASSQDSITQYNEQFF; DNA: TGTGCCAGCAGCCAAGATTCGATTACTCAATACAATGAGCAGTTCTTC
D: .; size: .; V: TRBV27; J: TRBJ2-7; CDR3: CASSLSAGARVNEQYF; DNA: TGTGCCAGCAGTTTATCTGCGGGGGCTAGAGTGAACGAGCAGTACTTC
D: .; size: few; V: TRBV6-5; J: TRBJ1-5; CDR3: CASSYGSNQPQHF; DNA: TGTGCCAGCAGTTACGGGTCCAATCAGCCCCAGCATTTT
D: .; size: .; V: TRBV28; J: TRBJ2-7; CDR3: CASSLAEYEQYF; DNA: TGTGCCAGCAGTTTAGCTGAATACGAGCAGTACTTC
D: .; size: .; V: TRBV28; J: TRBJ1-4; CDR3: CASIPSMGYESEKLFF; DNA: TGTGCCAGCATCCCATCGATGGGGTACGAGTCCGAAAAACTGTTTTTT
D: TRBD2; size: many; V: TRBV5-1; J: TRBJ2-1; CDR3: CASRGTSGGLGQFF; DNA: TGCGCCAGCAGAGGGACTAGCGGGGGATTGGGGCAGTTCTTC
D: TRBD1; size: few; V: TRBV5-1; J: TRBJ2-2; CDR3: CASSLGTDSGGELFF; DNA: TGCGCCAGCAGCCTAGGGACAGACTCGGGCGGGGAGCTGTTTTTT
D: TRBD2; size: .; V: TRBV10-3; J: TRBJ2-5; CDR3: CAISWTSIETQYF; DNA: TGTGCCATCAGCTGGACTAGCATCGAGACCCAGTACTTC
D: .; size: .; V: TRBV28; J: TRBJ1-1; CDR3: CASSSGNRDTEAFF; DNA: TGTGCCAGCAGTTCAGGGAACCGGGATACTGAAGCTTTCTTT
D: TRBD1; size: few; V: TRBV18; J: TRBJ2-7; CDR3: CASSRGQSFYEQYF; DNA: TGTGCCAGCTCCCGGGGACAGAGTTTCTACGAGCAGTACTTC